This T cell receptor beta chain was captured by sequencing in a study of T cell clones after liver transplantation. The method was immunoSEQ multiplex PCR; TCRdb's version includes in-frame clones alone and lacks a portion of them. The profile shows some 40,000 clones, about 86% of them singletons. The CDR3 spans 14 residues. The germline CDR1 and CDR2 sequences are MNHEY and SVGAGI. V lost 6 bases to trimming and J lost 3 bases, with 11 bases between them. This sequence was found in a human patient who received a liver transplant. Some T cells may be supplied by the graft donor. The material was CD4+ T cells from blood, obtained 24 months after liver transplant. The chain uses TRBV6-5 and TRBJ1-4; maybe TRBD1 (5 bases). Here the CDR3 reads CASRAGTSNEKLFF. The CDR3 DNA follows: TGTGCCAGCAGAGCTGGGACTTCTAATGAAAAACTGTTTTTT.